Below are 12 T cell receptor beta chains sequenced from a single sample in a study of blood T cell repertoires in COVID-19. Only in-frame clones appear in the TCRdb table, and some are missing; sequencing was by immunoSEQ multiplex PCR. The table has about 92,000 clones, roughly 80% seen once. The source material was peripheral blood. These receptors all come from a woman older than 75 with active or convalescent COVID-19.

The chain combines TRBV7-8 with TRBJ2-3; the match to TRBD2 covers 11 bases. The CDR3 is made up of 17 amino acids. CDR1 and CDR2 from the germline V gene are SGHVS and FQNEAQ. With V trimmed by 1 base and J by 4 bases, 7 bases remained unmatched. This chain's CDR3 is CASSLGLAGGFPDTQYF. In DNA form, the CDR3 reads TGTGCCAGCAGCTTAGGGCTAGCGGGGGGTTTCCCAGATACGCAGTATTTT.

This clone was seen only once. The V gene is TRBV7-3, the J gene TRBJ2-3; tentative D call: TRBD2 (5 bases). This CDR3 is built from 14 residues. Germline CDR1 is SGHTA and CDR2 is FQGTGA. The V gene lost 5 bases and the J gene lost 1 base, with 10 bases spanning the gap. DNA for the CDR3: TGTGCCAGCAGCGCTAGCAGTGGCACAGATACGCAGTATTTT. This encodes CASSASSGTDTQYF.

CDR3 nucleotide sequence: TGCGCCAGCAGCCTGGGACAGGGTTACAATGAGCAGTTCTTC. The encoded protein is CASSLGQGYNEQFF. The chain uses TRBV4-3 and TRBJ2-1; 9 nucleotides align to TRBD1. After removal of 4 bases from V and 4 bases from J, the junction contained 2 bases not matched to a gene. The CDR3 runs to 14 residues. From germline, CDR1 is LGHNA and CDR2 YSLEER.

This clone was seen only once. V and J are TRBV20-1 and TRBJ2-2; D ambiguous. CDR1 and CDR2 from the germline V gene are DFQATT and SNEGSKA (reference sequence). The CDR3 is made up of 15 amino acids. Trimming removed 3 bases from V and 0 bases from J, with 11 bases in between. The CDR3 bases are TGCAGTGCTAGTTGGGCGCCCTCGAACACCGGGGAGCTGTTTTTT. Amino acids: CSASWAPSNTGELFF.

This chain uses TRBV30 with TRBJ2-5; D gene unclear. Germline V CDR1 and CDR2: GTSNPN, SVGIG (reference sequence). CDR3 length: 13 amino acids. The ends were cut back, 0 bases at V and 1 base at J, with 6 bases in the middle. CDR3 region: CAWSVQTQETQYF. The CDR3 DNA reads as TGTGCCTGGAGTGTACAGACCCAAGAGACCCAGTACTTC.

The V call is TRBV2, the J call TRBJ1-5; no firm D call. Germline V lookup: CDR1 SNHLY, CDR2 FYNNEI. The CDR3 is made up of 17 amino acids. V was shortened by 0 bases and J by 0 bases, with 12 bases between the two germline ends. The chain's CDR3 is CASSEASGTYSNQPQHF. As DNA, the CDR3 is TGTGCCAGCAGTGAAGCCTCAGGCACCTATAGCAATCAGCCCCAGCATTTT.

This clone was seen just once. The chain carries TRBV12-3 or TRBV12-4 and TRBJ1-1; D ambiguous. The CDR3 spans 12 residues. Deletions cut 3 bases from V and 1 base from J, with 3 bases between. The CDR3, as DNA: TGTGCCAGCAGTTTCTGGAACACTGAAGCTTTCTTT. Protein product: CASSFWNTEAFF.

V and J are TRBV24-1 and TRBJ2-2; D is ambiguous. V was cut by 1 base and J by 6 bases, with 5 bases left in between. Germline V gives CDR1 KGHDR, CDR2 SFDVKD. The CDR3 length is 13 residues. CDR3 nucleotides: TGTGCCACCAGTGATTTATCTTCCGGGGAGCTGTTTTTT. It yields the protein CATSDLSSGELFF.

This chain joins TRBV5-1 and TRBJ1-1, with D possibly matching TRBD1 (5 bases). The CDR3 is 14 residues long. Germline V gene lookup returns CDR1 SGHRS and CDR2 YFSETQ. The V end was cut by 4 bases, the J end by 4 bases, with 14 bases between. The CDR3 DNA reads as TGCGCCAGCAGCGTCGCGACAGCGGGCACTGAAGCTTTCTTT. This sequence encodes CASSVATAGTEAFF. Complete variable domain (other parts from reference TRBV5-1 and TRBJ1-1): KAGVTQTPRYLIKTRGQQVTLSCSPISGHRSVSWYQQTPGQGLQFLFEYFSETQRNKGNFPGRFSGRQFSNSRSEMNVSTLELGDSALYLCASSVATAGTEAFFGQGTRLTVV.

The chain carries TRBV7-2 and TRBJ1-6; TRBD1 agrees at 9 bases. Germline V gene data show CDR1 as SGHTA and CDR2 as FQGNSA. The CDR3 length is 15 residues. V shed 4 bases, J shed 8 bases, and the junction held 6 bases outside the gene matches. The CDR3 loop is CASSSEQGADSPLHF. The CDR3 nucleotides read TGTGCCAGCAGCTCTGAACAGGGGGCGGATTCACCCCTCCACTTT.

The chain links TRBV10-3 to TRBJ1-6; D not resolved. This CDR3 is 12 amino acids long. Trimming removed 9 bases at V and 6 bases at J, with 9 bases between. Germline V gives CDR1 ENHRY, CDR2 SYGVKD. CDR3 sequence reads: CAIHGINSPLHF. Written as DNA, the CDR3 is TGTGCCATACACGGGATTAATTCACCCCTCCACTTT.

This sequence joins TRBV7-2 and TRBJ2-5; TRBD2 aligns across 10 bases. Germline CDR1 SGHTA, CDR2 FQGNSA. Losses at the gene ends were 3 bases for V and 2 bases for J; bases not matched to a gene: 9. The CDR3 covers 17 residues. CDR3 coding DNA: TGTGCCAGCAGCTTTTACCTAGCGGGAGTTGGGCAAGAGACCCAGTACTTC. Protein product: CASSFYLAGVGQETQYF.